This record covers a single T cell receptor (beta chain). The data were obtained in a study of blood T cell repertoires in COVID-19. Study-level information: Samples of COVID-19 (acute and convalescent) were obtained from the United States, Italy and Spain.

This CDR3 spans 14 amino acids. V was pared by 1 base and J by 3 bases, with 2 bases of the junction left unmatched. CDR1 SGDLS and CDR2 YYNGEE come from the germline V gene. Original processing notes: Reference gene primer amplification yielded estimated nucleated cell counts. Using immunoSEQ multiplex PCR, the repertoire was profiled, and TCRdb retains in-frame clones only, with some absent. Clonal size and the V and J genes are those of that table, whereas D and trimming came from the DNA. The sample contains tens of thousands of clones, almost 90% of which appear only once. Sequenced: peripheral blood. This chain uses TRBV9 with TRBJ1-1; 8 bases are shared with TRBD1. This clonotype was obtained from a woman aged 70-85 years with acute or convalescent COVID-19. CDR3 sequence: CASSVQGADTEAFF. The DNA of the CDR3 is TGTGCCAGCAGCGTACAGGGGGCGGACACTGAAGCTTTCTTT.